These T cell receptor beta chains were read from a single sample in a study of somatic mutations in cytotoxic T cells in rheumatoid arthritis. The protocol was immunoSEQ multiplex PCR, while the TCRdb copy is restricted to in-frame clones and leaves out a portion. The profile covers over 15,000 clones, with 75% to 90% appearing a single time and roughly an eighth taken by the ten largest. The sample comprised CD8+ T cells sorted from blood. These receptors came from an adult with rheumatoid arthritis. The CDR3 runs from the conserved cysteine through the conserved F or W. A D gene is named only where the DNA matches it firmly. Clone size appears in some rows only: once, few, many, or a class for an expanded clone.

J,size,V,length,D,DNA,CDR3
TRBJ2-2,-,TRBV6-6,13,-,TGTGCCAGCAGTTACGGGGCTCCCGGGGAGCTGTTTTTT,CASSYGAPGELFF
TRBJ2-7,once,TRBV7-2,14,TRBD1,TGTGCCAGCAGCCGAACGACAGGGGGCGACGAGCAGTACTTC,CASSRTTGGDEQYF
TRBJ2-7,few,TRBV6-1,15,-,TGTGCCAGCAGTGAAGGCGATGGCACCTCCTACGAGCAGTACTTC,CASSEGDGTSYEQYF
TRBJ2-7,few,TRBV18,14,TRBD1,TGTGCCAGCTCAGACAGGGGTAACACCTACGAGCAGTACTTC,CASSDRGNTYEQYF
TRBJ2-1,-,TRBV5-5,11,-,TGTGCCAGCAGCCCGTACAATGAGCAGTTCTTC,CASSPYNEQFF
TRBJ2-5,-,TRBV4-3,15,-,TGCGCCAGCAGCCAAACCCGTGGACCCCAAGAGACCCAGTACTTC,CASSQTRGPQETQYF
TRBJ2-2,-,TRBV7-8,18,-,TGTGCCAGCAGCTTATCCTCTGCTGGTCGCCCGAACACCGGGGAGCTGTTTTTT,CASSLSSAGRPNTGELFF
TRBJ2-7,few,TRBV9,12,-,TGTGCCAGCAGCGTAGATGTCCACGAGCAGTACTTC,CASSVDVHEQYF
TRBJ2-2,-,TRBV28,15,TRBD1,TGTGCCAGCTGTCCCGGACAGGATTCCAGCGGGGAGCTGTTTTTT,CASCPGQDSSGELFF
TRBJ2-1,once,TRBV13,15,-,TGTGCCAGCACCTCCAGGGAGACTATATTCGATGAGCAGTTCTTC,CASTSRETIFDEQFF
TRBJ2-7,-,TRBV10-3,14,-,TGTGCCATCACCCCAAAGGGGACTGGCTACGAGCAGTACTTC,CAITPKGTGYEQYF
TRBJ2-1,once,TRBV7-6,16,TRBD2,TGTGCCAGCAGCTTAGGAGTAGCGGGGACCTACAATGAGCAGTTCTTC,CASSLGVAGTYNEQFF
TRBJ2-3,-,TRBV11-2,17,TRBD2,TGTGCCAGCATCCCCCAGGGACTAGCGGGAGGCACAGATACGCAGTATTTT,CASIPQGLAGGTDTQYF
TRBJ1-2,-,TRBV5-1,15,-,TGCGCCAGCAGCTTGAGAACCTGGGTAGACTATGGCTACACCTTC,CASSLRTWVDYGYTF
TRBJ1-4,-,TRBV6-1,14,-,TGTGCCAGCAGTGAGGTATCCTCAAATGAAAAACTGTTTTTT,CASSEVSSNEKLFF
TRBJ1-1,-,TRBV18,15,TRBD1,TGTGCCAGCTCAATCCGGGGACAGGGGGACACTGAAGCTTTCTTT,CASSIRGQGDTEAFF
TRBJ2-1,few,TRBV7-3,13,-,TGTGCCAGCAGCCCCCGAGGGAGCAATGAGCAGTTCTTC,CASSPRGSNEQFF
TRBJ2-3,-,TRBV5-6,15,-,TGTGCCTTCAGTAGTGGTCGCGCCAGCACAGATACGCAGTATTTT,CAFSSGRASTDTQYF
TRBJ1-5,-,TRBV28,13,TRBD1,TGTGCCAGCAGGACAGGGAGCAATCAGCCCCAGCATTTT,CASRTGSNQPQHF
TRBJ2-7,-,TRBV11-2,13,-,TGTGCCAGCAGCTTAGGGGGGGAGTACGAGCAGTACTTC,CASSLGGEYEQYF
TRBJ2-3,-,TRBV4-3,16,TRBD2,TGCGCCAGCAGCCAAGGACTAGCGGCCAGGTTAGATACGCAGTATTTT,CASSQGLAARLDTQYF
TRBJ1-5,few,TRBV28,18,-,TGTGCCAGCAGTTTAGGCAGGGGAGGTTCGGAATGGAATCAGCCCCAGCATTTT,CASSLGRGGSEWNQPQHF
TRBJ1-5,-,TRBV10-3,13,-,TGTGCCATCAGTGAGGGCAGCAATCAGCCCCAGCATTTT,CAISEGSNQPQHF
TRBJ2-5,once,TRBV10-1,21,TRBD2,TGCGCCAGCAGTGAGAAGTTTCGTCGGACTAGCGATATTCCCCCAGGGGAGACCCAGTACTTC,CASSEKFRRTSDIPPGETQYF
TRBJ2-7,-,TRBV6-5,14,TRBD1,TGTGCCAGCAGTCCTTCGACAGGGCCCCACGAGCAGTACTTC,CASSPSTGPHEQYF
TRBJ2-5,-,TRBV6-6,12,-,TGTGCCAGCAGTTACAAGGTAGAGACCCAGTACTTC,CASSYKVETQYF
TRBJ2-1,-,TRBV7-6,16,TRBD2,TGTGCCAGCAGCTTAGTCCGGGAGGGTCCCTACAATGAGCAGTTCTTC,CASSLVREGPYNEQFF
TRBJ1-5,-,TRBV6-1,12,-,TGTGCCAGCCGGGACGGCTATCAGCCCCAGCATTTT,CASRDGYQPQHF
TRBJ2-6,-,TRBV21-1,14,-,TGTGCCAGCAGAGGGGGCTCTGGGGCCAACGTCCTGACTTTC,CASRGGSGANVLTF
TRBJ2-5,-,TRBV7-7,14,-,TGTGCTAGCAGCTTGGGCGGACCTACCGAGACCCAGTACTTC,CASSLGGPTETQYF
TRBJ2-1,-,TRBV7-9,13,-,TGTGCCAGCAGGGGGGGGCCCTACAATGAGCAGTTCTTC,CASRGGPYNEQFF
TRBJ1-5,-,TRBV30,13,-,TGTGCCTGGAGTGTATTAGGCAATCAGCCCCAGCATTTT,CAWSVLGNQPQHF
TRBJ2-7,-,TRBV5-6,16,TRBD2,TGTGCCAGCAGCTCGGGACTAGCGGAGTTCACCTACGAGCAGTACTTC,CASSSGLAEFTYEQYF
TRBJ2-7,-,TRBV4-2,14,-,TGTGCCAGCAGGATTGACCGGGGGTTCTACGAGCAGTACTTC,CASRIDRGFYEQYF
TRBJ2-5,few,TRBV21-1,14,-,TGTGCCAGCAGCAAACAAGTGGAAAGGGAGACCCAGTACTTC,CASSKQVERETQYF
TRBJ1-5,-,TRBV27,16,-,TGTGCCAGCAGTTCGTCCCGGGACATTTTCGAACAGCCCCAGCATTTT,CASSSSRDIFEQPQHF
TRBJ1-2,once,TRBV28,17,-,TGTGCCAGCATACCTACCCCCCCGGGCCAATTTGCCTATGGCTACACCTTC,CASIPTPPGQFAYGYTF
TRBJ1-1,-,TRBV2,15,TRBD1,TGTGCCAGCAGTGAATCCAGGGGGGAGATCACTGAAGCTTTCTTT,CASSESRGEITEAFF
TRBJ2-1,-,TRBV5-4,18,TRBD2,TGTGCCAGCAGCTACCGATTAGGACTAGCGGCCTCCTACAATGAGCAGTTCTTC,CASSYRLGLAASYNEQFF
TRBJ2-5,-,TRBV13,14,-,TGTGCCAGCAGCTTAGGCCGTGGGGCGGAGACCCAGTACTTC,CASSLGRGAETQYF
TRBJ2-7,once,TRBV6-6,14,TRBD1,TGTGCCAGCAGTTACGGGACAGGGCATGGCGAGCAGTACTTC,CASSYGTGHGEQYF
TRBJ2-1,-,TRBV7-9,15,-,TGTGCCAGCAGCCCTCCACTAGTTTTCAACAATGAGCAGTTCTTC,CASSPPLVFNNEQFF
TRBJ2-1,-,TRBV19,16,TRBD2,TGTGCCAGTAGTATAGGGCTACTAGCGTCCTACAATGAGCAGTTCTTC,CASSIGLLASYNEQFF